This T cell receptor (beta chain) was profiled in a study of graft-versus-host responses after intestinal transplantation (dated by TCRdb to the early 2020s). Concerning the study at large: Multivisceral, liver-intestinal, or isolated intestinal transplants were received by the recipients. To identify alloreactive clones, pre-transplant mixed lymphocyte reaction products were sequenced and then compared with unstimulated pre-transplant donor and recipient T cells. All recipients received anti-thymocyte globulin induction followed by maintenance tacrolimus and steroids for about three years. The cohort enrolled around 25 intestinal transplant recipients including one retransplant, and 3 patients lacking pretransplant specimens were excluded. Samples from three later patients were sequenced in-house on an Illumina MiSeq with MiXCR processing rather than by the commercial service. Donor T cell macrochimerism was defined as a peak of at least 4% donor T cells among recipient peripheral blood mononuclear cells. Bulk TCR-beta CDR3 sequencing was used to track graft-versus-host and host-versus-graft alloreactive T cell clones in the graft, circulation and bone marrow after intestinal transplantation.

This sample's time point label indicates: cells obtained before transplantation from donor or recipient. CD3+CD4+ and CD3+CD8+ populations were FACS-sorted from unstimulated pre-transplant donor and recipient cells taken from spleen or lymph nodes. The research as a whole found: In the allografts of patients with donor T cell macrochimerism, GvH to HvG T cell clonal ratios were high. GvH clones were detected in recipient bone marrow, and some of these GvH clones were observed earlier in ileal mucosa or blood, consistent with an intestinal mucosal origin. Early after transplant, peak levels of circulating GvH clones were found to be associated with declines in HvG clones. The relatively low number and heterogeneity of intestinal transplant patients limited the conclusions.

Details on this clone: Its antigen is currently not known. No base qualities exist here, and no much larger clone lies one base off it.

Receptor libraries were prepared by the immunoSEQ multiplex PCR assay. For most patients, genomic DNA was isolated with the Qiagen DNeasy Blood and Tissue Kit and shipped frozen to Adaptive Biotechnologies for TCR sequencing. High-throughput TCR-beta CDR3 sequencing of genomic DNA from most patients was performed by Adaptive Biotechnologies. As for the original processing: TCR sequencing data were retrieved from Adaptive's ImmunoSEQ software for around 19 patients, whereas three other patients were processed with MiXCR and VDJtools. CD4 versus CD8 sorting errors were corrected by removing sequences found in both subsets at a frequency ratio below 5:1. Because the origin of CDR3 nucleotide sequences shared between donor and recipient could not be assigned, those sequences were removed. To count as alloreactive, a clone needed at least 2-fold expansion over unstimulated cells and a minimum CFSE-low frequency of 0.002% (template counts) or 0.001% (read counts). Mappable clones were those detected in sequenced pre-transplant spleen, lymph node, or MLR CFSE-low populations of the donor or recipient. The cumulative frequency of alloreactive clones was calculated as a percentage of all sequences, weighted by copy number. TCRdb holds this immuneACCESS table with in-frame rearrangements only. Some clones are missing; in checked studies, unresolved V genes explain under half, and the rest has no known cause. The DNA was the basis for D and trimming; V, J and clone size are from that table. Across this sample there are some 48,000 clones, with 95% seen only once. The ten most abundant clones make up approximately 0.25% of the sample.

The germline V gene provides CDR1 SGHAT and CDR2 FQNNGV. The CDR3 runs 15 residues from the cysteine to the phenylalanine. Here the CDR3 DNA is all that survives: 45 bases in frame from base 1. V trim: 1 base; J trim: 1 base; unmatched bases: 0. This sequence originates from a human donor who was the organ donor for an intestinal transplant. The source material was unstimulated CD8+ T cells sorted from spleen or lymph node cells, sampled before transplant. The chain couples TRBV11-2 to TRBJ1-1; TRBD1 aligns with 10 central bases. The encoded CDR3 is CASSLGTGGNTEAFF. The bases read TGTGCCAGCAGCTTAGGGACAGGGGGGAACACTGAAGCTTTCTTT.